This TCR beta chain was sequenced in a study of blood T cell repertoires in COVID-19. Study-wide background: PBMCs, B-cell-depleted T cells, or T cells provided the cDNA or gDNA that made up the material.

Authors' processing steps: Nucleated cell number was recorded as an estimate derived from reference gene primer amplification. The table came from immunoSEQ multiplex PCR; TCRdb's copy has only in-frame clones and leaves some out. V, J and clone size reflect that table, while D and trimming were determined from the DNA. The table shows 150,000 to 200,000 clones, with approximately 88% occurring only once. V was cut by 6 bases and J by 3 bases, with 12 bases left in between. Germline loops: CDR1 MNHEY, CDR2 SVGAGI. CDR3 size: 14 residues. This sequence was found in a woman older than 75 with active or convalescent COVID-19. The rearrangement joins TRBV6-5 to TRBJ2-1, with D tentatively TRBD1 (6 bases). Sequencing used peripheral blood. The CDR3 region has the DNA TGTGCCAGCAGCACGGGACACCTCTACAATGAGCAGTTCTTC. This sequence encodes CASSTGHLYNEQFF.